The source of this TCR beta chain is a study of graft-versus-host responses after intestinal transplantation. Study at large: Multivisceral, liver-intestinal, or isolated intestinal transplants were performed in recipients.

J lost 7 bases, V lost 2 bases, and 8 bases had no gene match. CDR3 length equals 14 residues. Germline V CDR1 and CDR2: MDHEN, SYDVKM. The data were produced by immunoSEQ multiplex PCR, yet TCRdb's version contains in-frame clones alone and is incomplete. The data contain tens of thousands of clones, around 96% of them seen just once; the ten biggest clones take up approximately 0.8%. The chain employs TRBV28 and TRBJ2-7, with TRBD1 matching 7 bases. The TCR sequence derives from a human patient who received an intestinal transplant, so some T cells may come from the graft donor. The material was PBMCs, obtained 16 days after intestinal transplant. The CDR3 nucleotides are TGTGCCAGCAGTTTAAGGGGGCTGCCTTATGAGCAGTACTTC. Its translation is CASSLRGLPYEQYF.